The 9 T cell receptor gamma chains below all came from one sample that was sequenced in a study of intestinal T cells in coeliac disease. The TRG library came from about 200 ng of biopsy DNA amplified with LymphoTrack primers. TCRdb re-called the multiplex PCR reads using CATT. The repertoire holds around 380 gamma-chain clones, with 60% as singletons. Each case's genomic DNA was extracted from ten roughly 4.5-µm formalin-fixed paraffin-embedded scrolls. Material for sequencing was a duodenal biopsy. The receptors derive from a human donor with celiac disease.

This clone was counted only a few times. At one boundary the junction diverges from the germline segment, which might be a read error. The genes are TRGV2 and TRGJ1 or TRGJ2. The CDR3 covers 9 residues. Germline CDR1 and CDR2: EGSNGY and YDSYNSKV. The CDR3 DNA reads TGTGCCACCTGGGACGGACAGTTTTTT. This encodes CATWDGQFF.

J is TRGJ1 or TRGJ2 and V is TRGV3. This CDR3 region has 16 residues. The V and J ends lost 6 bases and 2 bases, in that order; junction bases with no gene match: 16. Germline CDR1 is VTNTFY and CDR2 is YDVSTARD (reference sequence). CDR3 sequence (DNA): TGTGCCACCTGGACAGGTCTCATCGCCTATTATTATAAGAAACTCTTT. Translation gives CATWTGLIAYYYKKLF.

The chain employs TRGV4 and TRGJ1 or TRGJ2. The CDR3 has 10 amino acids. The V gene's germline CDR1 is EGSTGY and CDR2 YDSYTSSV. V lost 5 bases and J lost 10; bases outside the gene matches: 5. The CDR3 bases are TGTGCCACCTGGGGACGCAAGAAACTCTTT. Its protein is CATWGRKKLF.

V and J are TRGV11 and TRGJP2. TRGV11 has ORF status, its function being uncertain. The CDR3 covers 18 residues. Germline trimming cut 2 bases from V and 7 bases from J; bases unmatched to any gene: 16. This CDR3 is CACWIRPAPLVVDWIKTF. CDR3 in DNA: TGTGCCTGCTGGATTAGGCCGGCACCCCTAGTAGTTGATTGGATCAAGACGTTT.

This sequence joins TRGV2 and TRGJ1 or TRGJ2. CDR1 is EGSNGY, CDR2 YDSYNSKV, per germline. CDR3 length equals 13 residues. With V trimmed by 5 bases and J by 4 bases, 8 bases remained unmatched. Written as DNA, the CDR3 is TGTGCCACCTGGGGACGGGCCTATTATAAGAAACTCTTT. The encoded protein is CATWGRAYYKKLF.

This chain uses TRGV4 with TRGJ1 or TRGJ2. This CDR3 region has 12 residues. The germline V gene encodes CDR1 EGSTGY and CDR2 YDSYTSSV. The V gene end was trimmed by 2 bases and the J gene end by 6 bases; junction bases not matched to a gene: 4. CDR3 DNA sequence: TGTGCCACCTGGGATGCAGTTTATAAGAAACTCTTT. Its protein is CATWDAVYKKLF.

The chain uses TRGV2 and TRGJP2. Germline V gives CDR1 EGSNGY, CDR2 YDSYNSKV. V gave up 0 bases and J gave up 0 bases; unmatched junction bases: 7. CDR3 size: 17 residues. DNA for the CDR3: TGTGCCACCTGGGACGGGTCCGGGGATAGTAGTGATTGGATCAAGACGTTT. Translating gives CATWDGSGDSSDWIKTF.

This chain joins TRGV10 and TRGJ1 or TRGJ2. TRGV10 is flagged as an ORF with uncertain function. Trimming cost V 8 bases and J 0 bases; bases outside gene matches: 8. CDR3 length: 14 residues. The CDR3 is CAAWLRSNYYKKLF. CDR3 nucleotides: TGTGCTGCGTGGCTACGATCGAATTATTATAAGAAACTCTTT.

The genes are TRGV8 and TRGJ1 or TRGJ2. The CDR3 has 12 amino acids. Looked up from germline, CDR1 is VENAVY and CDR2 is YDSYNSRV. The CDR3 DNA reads TGTGCACCTGGGATAAGTCATTATAAGAAACTCTTT. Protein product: CAPGISHYKKLF.